A selection of T cell receptor beta chains follows, all from one sample in a study of CD8 T cells in Susac syndrome. TCRdb re-called the immunoSEQ multiplex PCR reads with MiXCR, one entry per CDR3 protein. The sample has roughly 200,000 distinct CDR3 sequences; 90% to 95% are singletons. Sequenced material: CD4+ T cells from PBMCs. The receptors stem from a human donor in good health. Both conserved end residues are part of each CDR3. A D gene is named only where the DNA matches it firmly. A clone size is listed for some rows: how often the clone was seen (once, few, many), or a class if it is expanded.

TRBJ1-2	.	TRBV5-1	.	CASSLGPGQNPNYGYTF	TGCGCCAGCAGCTTGGGGCCGGGACAAAATCCTAACTATGGCTACACCTTC
TRBJ2-3	.	TRBV3-1	.	CASSQGPDTQYF	TGTGCCAGCAGCCAGGGTCCAGATACGCAGTATTTT
TRBJ2-5	TRBD1	TRBV18	.	CASSPLPGQGPTQYF	TGTGCCAGCTCACCCCTTCCTGGACAGGGTCCGACCCAGTACTTC
TRBJ2-5	.	TRBV12-3/TRBV12-4	once	CASSLLGGKETQYF	TGTGCCAGCAGTTTGCTTGGCGGGAAGGAGACCCAGTACTTC
TRBJ1-2	.	TRBV2	.	CASSEMGSGYTF	TGTGCCAGCAGTGAAATGGGTTCTGGCTACACCTTC
TRBJ1-1	.	TRBV27	.	CASSLFGPGTSTPNTEAFF	TGTGCCAGCAGTTTATTTGGGCCAGGGACCTCAACCCCGAACACTGAAGCTTTCTTT
TRBJ1-1	TRBD1	TRBV12-3/TRBV12-4	.	CASSSIQGIGEAFF	TGTGCCAGCAGTTCTATACAGGGGATCGGTGAAGCTTTCTTT
TRBJ2-2	TRBD1	TRBV6-5	.	CASRRQGAGGELFF	TGTGCCAGCAGACGACAGGGGGCCGGCGGGGAGCTGTTTTTT
TRBJ1-5	.	TRBV6-6	.	CASTDRGGLQPQHF	TGTGCCAGCACCGACCGGGGGGGCTTACAGCCCCAGCATTTT
TRBJ2-1	TRBD2	TRBV6-5	.	CASRKRDNNNEQFF	TGTGCCAGCAGGAAGCGGGATAACAACAATGAGCAGTTCTTC
TRBJ1-2	TRBD1	TRBV3-1	.	CASSPPGQGSGYTF	TGTGCCAGCAGCCCTCCGGGACAGGGATCCGGCTACACCTTC
TRBJ2-7	.	TRBV7-2	.	CASSLEGQSDEQYF	TGTGCCAGCAGCTTAGAGGGCCAGTCGGACGAGCAGTACTTC
TRBJ1-4	.	TRBV30	.	CAWSVGLGEKLFF	TGTGCCTGGAGTGTGGGATTAGGTGAAAAACTGTTTTTT
TRBJ2-1	.	TRBV7-9	.	CASSLDRGHNEQFF	TGTGCCAGCAGCTTAGATCGCGGACACAATGAGCAGTTCTTC
TRBJ1-1	.	TRBV10-3	.	CAISESTEYTEAFF	TGTGCCATCAGTGAGTCGACCGAATACACTGAAGCTTTCTTT
TRBJ2-5	.	TRBV20-1	.	CSASWGPRAETQYF	TGCAGTGCTAGCTGGGGACCTCGAGCGGAGACCCAGTACTTC
TRBJ1-1	.	TRBV20-1	.	CSARGGGSEAFF	TGCAGTGCTAGAGGGGGAGGGTCTGAAGCTTTCTTT
TRBJ1-2	.	TRBV2	.	CASQTGGSSNYGYTF	TGTGCCAGCCAGACGGGAGGGTCTTCTAACTATGGCTACACCTTC
TRBJ2-7	TRBD1	TRBV6-6	.	CASSYSRQGSSYEQYF	TGTGCCAGCAGTTACTCCAGACAGGGGAGCTCCTACGAGCAGTACTTC
TRBJ2-1	.	TRBV20-1	.	CSAGEDQLTNEQFF	TGCAGTGCTGGGGAGGATCAGTTAACGAATGAGCAGTTCTTC
TRBJ2-1	TRBD2	TRBV20-1	.	CSASRLAGVGRQFF	TGCAGTGCTAGCCGACTAGCGGGAGTTGGTAGGCAGTTCTTC
TRBJ2-1	.	TRBV29-1	.	CSANRESSYNEQFF	TGCAGCGCCAACCGGGAAAGCTCCTACAATGAGCAGTTCTTC
TRBJ1-5	.	TRBV20-1	.	CSAGNRIQYQPQHF	TGCAGTGCAGGGAACAGGATACAATATCAGCCCCAGCATTTT
TRBJ2-5	TRBD2	TRBV3-1	.	CARLAGGPKTQYF	TGTGCCAGGCTAGCGGGAGGGCCTAAGACCCAGTACTTC
TRBJ1-2	.	TRBV29-1	.	CSVARDRSRGYTF	TGCAGCGTTGCCAGGGACCGGAGCCGTGGCTACACCTTC
TRBJ1-2	.	TRBV12-3/TRBV12-4	.	CASSPGYYGYTF	TGTGCCAGCAGCCCAGGGTACTATGGCTACACCTTC
TRBJ2-5	.	TRBV4-3	.	CASSQAMGELQETQYF	TGCGCCAGCAGCCAAGCGATGGGGGAGCTACAAGAGACCCAGTACTTC
TRBJ1-4	.	TRBV30	.	CAWSVFREKLFF	TGTGCCTGGAGTGTATTCCGTGAAAAACTGTTTTTT
TRBJ1-1	.	TRBV19	few	CASSPEGNTEAFF	TGTGCCAGTAGCCCCGAGGGGAACACTGAAGCTTTCTTT
TRBJ2-5	TRBD2	TRBV19	.	CASSTDGLAEETQYF	TGTGCCAGTAGTACCGACGGACTAGCGGAAGAGACCCAGTACTTC
TRBJ2-7	.	TRBV4-3	.	CASSRPDTTYEQYF	TGCGCCAGCAGCCGCCCGGACACTACCTACGAGCAGTACTTC
TRBJ2-5	.	TRBV6-6	.	CASSSTRMETQYF	TGTGCCAGCAGTTCGACCCGGATGGAGACCCAGTACTTC
TRBJ2-3	.	TRBV5-1	.	CASSFGQSSDTQYF	TGCGCCAGCAGCTTCGGGCAGTCCTCAGATACGCAGTATTTT
TRBJ1-1	.	TRBV20-1	.	CSARDSSLNTEAFF	TGCAGTGCTAGAGATTCCAGCCTGAACACTGAAGCTTTCTTT
TRBJ2-5	.	TRBV6-5	.	CASSYSKAFRDQETQYF	TGTGCCAGCAGTTACTCGAAGGCGTTTCGAGACCAAGAGACCCAGTACTTC
TRBJ1-1	.	TRBV4-3	.	CASSSTGGNTEAFF	TGCGCCAGCAGCTCCACCGGGGGGAACACTGAAGCTTTCTTT
TRBJ2-5	.	TRBV4-1	once	CASSQDVQARETQYF	TGCGCCAGCAGCCAAGATGTACAGGCTCGTGAGACCCAGTACTTC
TRBJ2-7	.	TRBV29-1	.	CSVRLSYEQYF	TGCAGCGTCCGCCTTTCCTACGAGCAGTACTTC
TRBJ2-3	.	TRBV3-1	.	CASSRRADGTDTQYF	TGTGCCAGCAGCAGGAGAGCGGATGGCACAGATACGCAGTATTTT
TRBJ2-5	.	TRBV29-1	.	CSVARGWQETQYF	TGCAGCGTTGCGCGGGGTTGGCAAGAGACCCAGTACTTC
TRBJ2-3	TRBD2	TRBV7-3	.	CASSLGLAGVRSDTQYF	TGTGCCAGCAGCTTAGGGCTAGCGGGAGTTCGGTCAGATACGCAGTATTTT
TRBJ2-4	.	TRBV23-1	.	CASSQLRHPIAKNIQYF	TGCGCCAGCAGTCAACTCCGGCACCCGATAGCCAAAAACATTCAGTACTTC
TRBJ2-5	.	TRBV19	.	CASKEGATETQYF	TGTGCCAGTAAGGAGGGGGCCACGGAGACCCAGTACTTC
TRBJ2-5	TRBD2	TRBV5-6	.	CASSLVAGVRETQYF	TGTGCCAGCAGCTTAGTAGCGGGAGTCAGAGAGACCCAGTACTTC
TRBJ1-1	.	TRBV18	.	CASSKGNTEAFF	TGTGCCAGCTCGAAGGGGAACACTGAAGCTTTCTTT
TRBJ1-1	.	TRBV19	.	CASSMTGGFTEAFF	TGTGCCAGTAGTATGACAGGCGGATTCACTGAAGCTTTCTTT